This T cell receptor beta chain was captured by sequencing in a study of T cells expressing NK-cell markers. There are 14 residues in the CDR3. The germline CDR1 and CDR2 sequences are DFQATT and SNEGSKA (reference sequence). In generating TCR beta cDNA, 5'RACE template switching with UMIs was used. TCRdb processed the 5' RACE reads again and assigns one entry to each CDR3 protein, with no DNA. The table for this sample gives 350,000 to 450,000 distinct CDR3 sequences. This chain joins TRBV20-1 and TRBJ1-4; TCRdb indicates TRBD1, and absent DNA this call remains unverified. The sequencing input was blood T cells: a sorted CD56 or NKG2C T cell subset, CD4+ or CD8+ T cells, or bulk PBMC T cells (not recorded which). This TCR was sampled from a man aged 18-75 years in good health. The CDR3 here is CSASDRGNYEKLFF.